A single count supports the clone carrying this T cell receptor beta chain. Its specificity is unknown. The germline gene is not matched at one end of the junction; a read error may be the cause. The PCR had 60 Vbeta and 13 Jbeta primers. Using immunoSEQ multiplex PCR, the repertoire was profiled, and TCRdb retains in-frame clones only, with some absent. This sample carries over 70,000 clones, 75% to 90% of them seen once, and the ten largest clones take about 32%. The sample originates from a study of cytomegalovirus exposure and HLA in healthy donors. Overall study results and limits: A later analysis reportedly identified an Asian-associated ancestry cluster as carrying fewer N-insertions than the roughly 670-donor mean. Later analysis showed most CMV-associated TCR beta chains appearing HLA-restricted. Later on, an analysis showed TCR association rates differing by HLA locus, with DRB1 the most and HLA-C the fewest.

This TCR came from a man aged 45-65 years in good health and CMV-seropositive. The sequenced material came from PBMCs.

The chain's CDR3 is CASSRGQFKSGANGLTF. In nucleotides, the CDR3 is TGTGCCAGCAGTCGAGGACAGTTTAAGTCTGGGGCCAACGGCCTGACTTTC. The chain is built from TRBV27 and TRBJ2-6, with D possibly TRBD1 on 6 matching bases. Germline CDR1 and CDR2: MNHEY and SMNVEV (reference sequence). The CDR3 sequence is 17 residues long.